The rows below give T cell receptor beta chains drawn from one sample of a study of OX40 agonist ivuxolimab in advanced cancers. Sequencing was performed with immunoSEQ multiplex PCR; in TCRdb, only in-frame clones are kept and a portion is missing. Of about 48,000 clones in the sample, approximately 90% were seen once. The sequencing used CD4+ or CD8+ T cells sorted from blood, collected in a trial of the OX40 agonist ivuxolimab. These receptors were collected from an adult with an advanced solid tumor such as melanoma, head and neck, liver or kidney cancer. Both conserved end residues are part of each CDR3. Fields, in order: J gene, V gene, clone size, D gene, CDR3 protein, CDR3 DNA. The D gene is left open where the match is weak. Size is omitted from some rows. Given values are once, few, many or a class for expanded clones.

TRBJ1-3 | TRBV7-9 | . | . | CASSLVDSGNTIYF | TGTGCCAGCAGCTTAGTGGATTCTGGAAACACCATATATTTT
TRBJ2-1 | TRBV7-8 | . | . | CASSLRSPGAYNEQFF | TGTGCCAGCAGCTTACGGTCCCCAGGCGCCTACAATGAGCAGTTCTTC
TRBJ2-7 | TRBV19 | . | TRBD1 | CASSIGTGSSYEQYF | TGTGCCAGTAGTATTGGGACAGGTTCTTCCTACGAGCAGTACTTC
TRBJ2-5 | TRBV30 | . | . | CAWRTDQETQYF | TGTGCCTGGCGGACAGACCAAGAGACCCAGTACTTC
TRBJ1-1 | TRBV6-5 | . | . | CASSYPREEAFF | TGTGCCAGCAGTTACCCCAGGGAGGAAGCTTTCTTT
TRBJ2-2 | TRBV9 | . | . | CASRSGEGTGELFF | TGTGCCAGCAGATCAGGGGAGGGTACCGGGGAGCTGTTTTTT
TRBJ2-3 | TRBV19 | . | TRBD2 | CASSILNVGLAGGVRTDTQYF | TGTGCCAGTAGTATATTGAATGTAGGACTAGCGGGGGGAGTAAGGACAGATACGCAGTATTTT
TRBJ2-1 | TRBV7-9 | . | TRBD1 | CASSWKTGGSTYNEQFF | TGTGCCAGCAGCTGGAAGACAGGGGGATCGACCTACAATGAGCAGTTCTTC
TRBJ2-5 | TRBV14 | . | TRBD1 | CASSQDPGRGLLPPIQETQYF | TGTGCCAGCAGCCAAGATCCAGGCAGGGGGCTTTTACCGCCTATTCAAGAGACCCAGTACTTC
TRBJ2-2 | TRBV7-9 | few | . | CASSSVTGELFF | TGTGCCAGCAGCTCCGTCACCGGGGAGCTGTTTTTT
TRBJ1-1 | TRBV5-6 | . | . | CASSLEGWELAEAFF | TGTGCCAGCAGCTTGGAGGGGTGGGAACTGGCTGAAGCTTTCTTT
TRBJ1-1 | TRBV5-6 | . | TRBD1 | CASSAITGGDDAFF | TGTGCCAGCAGCGCCATTACAGGGGGCGACGACGCTTTCTTT
TRBJ2-3 | TRBV7-2 | . | TRBD2 | CASSLDRGGAGTDTQYF | TGTGCCAGCAGCTTAGACCGCGGGGGGGCCGGCACAGATACGCAGTATTTT
TRBJ1-1 | TRBV25-1 | . | TRBD1 | CASSGTGAAGGTEAFF | TGTGCCAGCAGTGGAACAGGGGCCGCAGGAGGGACTGAAGCTTTCTTT
TRBJ1-4 | TRBV7-9 | . | . | CASSFRLGRAVEKLFF | TGTGCCAGCAGCTTTCGCTTGGGGCGCGCGGTTGAAAAACTGTTTTTT
TRBJ2-1 | TRBV27 | . | . | CASSHGGNSYNEQFF | TGTGCCAGCAGTCACGGGGGCAACTCCTACAATGAGCAGTTCTTC
TRBJ2-1 | TRBV7-8 | . | . | CASSYVGQIVGNEQFF | TGTGCCAGCAGCTATGTGGGACAAATTGTAGGGAATGAGCAGTTCTTC